These 11 T cell receptor beta chains originate from one sample sequenced in a study of T cells in Graves' hyperthyroidism and ophthalmopathy. RNA transcripts served as the template for amplifying TCR beta CDR3 regions. The HTBI primer set was used in a first-round RT-PCR of the TCR CDR3. In TCRdb, the multiplex PCR reads were re-called with MiXCR into one record per CDR3 protein. The sample lists about 640,000 distinct CDR3 sequences, less than 25% occurring once. Sequencing input: blood. These receptors all stem from a man aged 25-45 years with Graves' ophthalmopathy.

This sequence joins TRBV24-1 and TRBJ2-5, with TRBD2 matching 10 bases. Trimming cost V 3 bases and J 5 bases; bases outside gene matches: 11. The length of the CDR3 is 17 residues. Germline V gene sequence: CDR1 KGHDR, CDR2 SFDVKD. CDR3 in DNA: TGTGCCACCAGTGATCAGACTAGCGGGTTTTTTGCGGAGACCCAGTACTTC. Encoded protein: CATSDQTSGFFAETQYF.

The chain recombines TRBV5-8 with TRBJ2-1; perhaps TRBD2 as D (7 bases). V lost 3 bases and J lost 3, with 13 bases in between. CDR1 and CDR2 from the germline V gene are SGHTS and YDEGEE. This CDR3 comprises 15 residues. The CDR3 coding sequence is TGTGCCAGCAGCTGGGGGGGCGGGAGCTACAATGAGCAGTTCTTC. It is translated as CASSWGGGSYNEQFF.

This clonotype was seen at least ten times. This chain connects TRBV9 to TRBJ2-1, with 8 positions matching TRBD2. CDR1 is SGDLS and CDR2 is YYNGEE in the germline V gene. The J segment lost 8 bases and the V segment lost 4 bases, leaving 2 bases of the junction unmatched. The CDR3 has 12 amino acids. In nucleotides, the CDR3 is TGTGCCAGCAGCCTGCGGGAGGATGAGCAGTTCTTC. It translates to CASSLREDEQFF.

This clonotype came up a few times. The CDR3 nucleotides read TGCAGTGCTAGATCATCGGCGAATCGGTTGGAGCAGTACTTC. Protein sequence: CSARSSANRLEQYF. V gene TRBV20-1 combines with J gene TRBJ2-7; D uncertain. In germline, CDR1 is DFQATT, CDR2 SNEGSKA (reference sequence). V lost 2 bases, J lost 7 bases, and 18 bases lay in between. This CDR3 is 14 amino acids long.

Concerning this clonotype itself: This clone may be a read error of a much larger clone one base away. The chain employs TRBV6-1 and TRBJ2-1; 9 nucleotides align to TRBD2. This CDR3 is 16 amino acids long. Per germline, CDR1 MNHNS and CDR2 SASEGT. DNA for the CDR3: TGTGCCAACAGTCTTCAGCGGGAGGCATCCTACAATGAGCAGTTCTTC. Protein sequence: CANSLQREASYNEQFF.

This clonotype was seen more than once but under ten times. V usage is TRBV28 and J usage is TRBJ2-3, with 7 bases fitting TRBD2. J gave up 1 base and V 3 bases, and 4 bases lay outside the gene matches. The CDR3 length is 15 residues. From germline, CDR1 is MDHEN and CDR2 SYDVKM. This CDR3 reads CASSFPTSGTDTQYF. As DNA, the CDR3 is TGTGCCAGCAGTTTTCCCACTAGCGGCACAGATACGCAGTATTTT.

This clonotype was counted once. The chain uses TRBV28 and TRBJ2-5; D is undetermined. The CDR3 extends over 12 amino acids. Looked up from germline, CDR1 is MDHEN and CDR2 is SYDVKM. V was trimmed by 2 bases and J by 5 bases, leaving 6 bases between them. Here the CDR3 reads CASSLPTETQYF. In DNA form, the CDR3 reads TGTGCCAGCAGTTTACCGACGGAGACCCAGTACTTC.

This clonotype was recorded at least ten times. The genes are TRBV27 and TRBJ2-7; no firm D call. In germline, CDR1 is MNHEY, CDR2 SMNVEV (reference sequence). This CDR3 has 13 amino acids. Trimming stripped 3 bases from V and 8 bases from J, with 14 bases between. CDR3 sequence: CASSFNTPTKQYF. The CDR3, as DNA: TGTGCCAGCAGTTTTAACACTCCGACCAAGCAGTACTTC.

This clonotype was detected only a few times. The V gene is TRBV18, the J gene TRBJ2-3; weak D call: TRBD1 (5 bases). There are 16 residues in the CDR3. V was clipped by 0 bases and J by 4 bases, with 14 bases between them. CDR1 KGHSH and CDR2 LQKENI come from the germline V gene. This chain's CDR3 is CASSPPNQGFADTQYF. CDR3 DNA: TGTGCCAGCTCACCACCGAACCAGGGTTTCGCAGATACGCAGTATTTT.

The rearrangement joins TRBV5-1 to TRBJ1-4; no firm D call. Germline V CDR1 and CDR2: SGHRS, YFSETQ. The CDR3 is made up of 14 amino acids. V lost 4 bases to trimming and J lost 4 bases, with 11 bases between them. In nucleotides, the CDR3 is TGCGCCAGCAGCCCCGGGGTAAATAATGAAAAACTGTTTTTT. Translation: CASSPGVNNEKLFF.

In its sample, this clonotype was seen a few times. The rearrangement joins TRBV25-1 to TRBJ2-7; D not certain. The CDR3 contains 12 residues. From germline, CDR1 is MGHDK and CDR2 SYGVNS. The V end was cut by 7 bases, the J end by 4 bases, with 11 bases between. The CDR3 region has the DNA TGTGCCAGCAACGGTCAACGTTACGAGCAGTACTTC. Protein: CASNGQRYEQYF.